This T cell receptor (beta chain) was profiled in a study of identical twins' blood T cells. Looking at the study overall: About twelve libraries, six alpha and six beta, gave around 48 million reads. General study points: Shared environment remains a possible cause of twin similarity. Each donor's most abundant TCRbeta clonotypes shared more CDR3 sequences with her twin than unrelated donors.

This clonotype has more than one count but fewer than ten. The target antigen is unknown. Per the germline V gene, CDR1 is SNHLY and CDR2 is FYNNEI. Trimming left V 6 bases short and J 2 bases short, with 14 bases between. The CDR3 sequence is 14 residues long. A previously described protocol, modified, built RNA-based TCR cDNA libraries. Using its own MiXCR run on the 5' RACE reads, TCRdb lists one record per CDR3 protein. Of 350,000 to 400,000 distinct CDR3 sequences in the sample, 28% were seen once. The source material was PBMCs. V usage is TRBV2 and J usage is TRBJ2-7; a weak D match, TRBD2 (6 bases). This receptor was identified in a woman between 18 and 55 years old in good health. In nucleotides, the CDR3 is TGTGCCAGCAGCCCATGGGGGACTGCCTACGAGCAGTACTTC. Translated, it gives CASSPWGTAYEQYF.